A selection of T cell receptor beta chains follows, all from one sample in a study of blood T cell repertoires in COVID-19. Profiled with immunoSEQ multiplex PCR; TCRdb holds only in-frame clones, not every one. The repertoire holds fewer than 250,000 clones, with around four fifths as singletons. Sequenced material: peripheral blood. These receptors all come from a man aged 30-40 years with active or convalescent COVID-19. CDR3s include the opening cysteine and the closing phenylalanine or tryptophan. The order of the fields is D gene, clone size, J gene, V gene, CDR3 DNA, CDR3 protein. The D gene is left open where the match is weak. Clone size is not always given. Where it is, it says once, few, many or a class for expanded clones.

d_call: NA
clone_size: NA
j_call: TRBJ1-2
v_call: TRBV18
cdr3_nt: TGTGCCAGCTCACCGCCAGGGTGGGGTGATTATGGCTACACCTTC
cdr3_aa: CASSPPGWGDYGYTF

d_call: TRBD2
clone_size: NA
j_call: TRBJ2-3
v_call: TRBV6-5
cdr3_nt: TGTGCCAGCAGTTACTGGGGGGGGACCACAGATACGCAGTATTTT
cdr3_aa: CASSYWGGTTDTQYF

d_call: NA
clone_size: NA
j_call: TRBJ2-1
v_call: TRBV4-2
cdr3_nt: TGTGCCAGCAGCCAAGGTCTTGTCGGGGGGCGAAATGAGCAGTTCTTC
cdr3_aa: CASSQGLVGGRNEQFF

d_call: TRBD1
clone_size: few
j_call: TRBJ1-1
v_call: TRBV7-9
cdr3_nt: TGTGCCAGCAGCTTCCACCCGGGACAGGGAACGAACACTGAAGCTTTCTTT
cdr3_aa: CASSFHPGQGTNTEAFF

d_call: TRBD2
clone_size: NA
j_call: TRBJ2-2
v_call: TRBV14
cdr3_nt: TGTGCCAGCAGCCAAGATAAGGGACTAGCGGGGAACACCGGGGAGCTGTTTTTT
cdr3_aa: CASSQDKGLAGNTGELFF

d_call: TRBD1
clone_size: NA
j_call: TRBJ1-2
v_call: TRBV7-2
cdr3_nt: TGTGCCAGCAGCCCGTGGGGGACAGGGGGCTATGGCTACACCTTC
cdr3_aa: CASSPWGTGGYGYTF

d_call: NA
clone_size: NA
j_call: TRBJ2-3
v_call: TRBV9
cdr3_nt: TGTGCCAGCAACCCACGGCCGGGGTTCGATACGCAGTATTTT
cdr3_aa: CASNPRPGFDTQYF

d_call: NA
clone_size: NA
j_call: TRBJ2-7
v_call: TRBV7-8
cdr3_nt: TGTGCCAGCAGCCCTAGCTCCTACGAGCAGTACTTC
cdr3_aa: CASSPSSYEQYF

d_call: NA
clone_size: NA
j_call: TRBJ2-5
v_call: TRBV7-8
cdr3_nt: TGTGCCAGCAGCATACGTCGACAGCAAGAGACCCAGTACTTC
cdr3_aa: CASSIRRQQETQYF

d_call: TRBD2
clone_size: NA
j_call: TRBJ2-7
v_call: TRBV10-3
cdr3_nt: TGTGCCATCAGTGATGCCGGGGGACTAGCGGGGATCTACGAGCAGTACTTC
cdr3_aa: CAISDAGGLAGIYEQYF

d_call: TRBD2
clone_size: NA
j_call: TRBJ2-5
v_call: TRBV9
cdr3_nt: TGTGCCAGCAGCGGTACAGCGGGAGGCCAAGAGACCCAGTACTTC
cdr3_aa: CASSGTAGGQETQYF

d_call: NA
clone_size: NA
j_call: TRBJ2-2
v_call: TRBV11-3
cdr3_nt: TGTGCCAGCAGCTTATCCACTGAGACCGGGGAGCTGTTTTTT
cdr3_aa: CASSLSTETGELFF